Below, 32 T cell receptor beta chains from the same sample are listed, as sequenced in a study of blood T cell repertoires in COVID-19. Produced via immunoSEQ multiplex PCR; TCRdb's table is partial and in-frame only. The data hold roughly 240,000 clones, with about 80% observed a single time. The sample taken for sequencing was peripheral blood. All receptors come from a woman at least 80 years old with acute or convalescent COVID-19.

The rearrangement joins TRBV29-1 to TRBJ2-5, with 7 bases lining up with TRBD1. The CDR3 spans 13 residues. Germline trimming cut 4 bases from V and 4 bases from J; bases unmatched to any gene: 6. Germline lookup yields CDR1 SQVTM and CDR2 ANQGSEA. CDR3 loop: CSVVPGQIETQYF. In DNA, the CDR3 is TGCAGCGTTGTCCCGGGACAGATAGAGACCCAGTACTTC.

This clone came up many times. CDR3 region: CASSHTGSNQPQHF. In DNA, the CDR3 is TGTGCCAGCAGCCATACAGGGAGCAATCAGCCCCAGCATTTT. This chain connects TRBV4-2 to TRBJ1-5, with D tentatively TRBD1 (6 bases). The germline V gene has CDR1 LGHNA and CDR2 YNFKEQ. The V gene lost 3 bases and the J gene lost 1 base, with 7 bases spanning the gap. CDR3 size: 14 residues.

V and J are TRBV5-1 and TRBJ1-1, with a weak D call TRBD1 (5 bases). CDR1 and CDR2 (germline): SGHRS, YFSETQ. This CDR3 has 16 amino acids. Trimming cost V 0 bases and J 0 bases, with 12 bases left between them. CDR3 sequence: CASSLGREGMNTEAFF. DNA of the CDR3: TGCGCCAGCAGCTTGGGCAGGGAGGGGATGAACACTGAAGCTTTCTTT. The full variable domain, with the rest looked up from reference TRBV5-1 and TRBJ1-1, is KAGVTQTPRYLIKTRGQQVTLSCSPISGHRSVSWYQQTPGQGLQFLFEYFSETQRNKGNFPGRFSGRQFSNSRSEMNVSTLELGDSALYLCASSLGREGMNTEAFFGQGTRLTVV.

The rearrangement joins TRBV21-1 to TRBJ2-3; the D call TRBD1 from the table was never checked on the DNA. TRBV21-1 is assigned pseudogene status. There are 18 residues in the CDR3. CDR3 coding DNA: TGTGCCAGCAGCAAAGCGCTCGTTTCGGCAGGGAGCACAGATACGCAGTATTTT. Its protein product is CASSKALVSAGSTDTQYF.

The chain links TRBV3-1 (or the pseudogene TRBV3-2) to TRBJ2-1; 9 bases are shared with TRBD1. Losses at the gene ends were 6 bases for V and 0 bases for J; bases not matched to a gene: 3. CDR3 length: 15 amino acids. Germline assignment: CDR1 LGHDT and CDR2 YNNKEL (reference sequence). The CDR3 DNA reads TGTGCCAGCAGTACGACAGGGGGCTCCTACAATGAGCAGTTCTTC. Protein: CASSTTGGSYNEQFF.

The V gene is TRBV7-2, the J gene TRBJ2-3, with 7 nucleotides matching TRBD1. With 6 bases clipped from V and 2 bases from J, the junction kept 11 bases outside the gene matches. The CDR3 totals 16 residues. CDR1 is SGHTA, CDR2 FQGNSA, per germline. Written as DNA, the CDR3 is TGTGCCAGCAGTCCTCGACAGGGACGTTTCACAGATACGCAGTATTTT. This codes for CASSPRQGRFTDTQYF. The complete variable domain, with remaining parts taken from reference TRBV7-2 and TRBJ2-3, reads GAGVSQSPSNKVTEKGKDVELRCDPISGHTALYWYRQSLGQGLEFLIYFQGNSAPDKSGLPSDRFSAERTGGSVSTLTIQRTQQEDSAVYLCASSPRQGRFTDTQYFGPGTRLTVL.

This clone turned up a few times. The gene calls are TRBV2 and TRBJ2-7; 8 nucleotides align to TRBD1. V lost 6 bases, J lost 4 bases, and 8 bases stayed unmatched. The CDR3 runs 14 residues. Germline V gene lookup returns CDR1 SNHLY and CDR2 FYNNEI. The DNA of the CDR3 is TGTGCCAGCAGGTTCGACAGGGGCGGGTACGAGCAGTACTTC. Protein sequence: CASRFDRGGYEQYF.

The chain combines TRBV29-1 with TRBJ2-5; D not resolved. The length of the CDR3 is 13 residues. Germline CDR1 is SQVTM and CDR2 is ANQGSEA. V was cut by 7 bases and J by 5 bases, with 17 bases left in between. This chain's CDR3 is CSAKWPERETQYF. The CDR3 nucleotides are TGCAGCGCCAAGTGGCCGGAGAGGGAGACCCAGTACTTC.

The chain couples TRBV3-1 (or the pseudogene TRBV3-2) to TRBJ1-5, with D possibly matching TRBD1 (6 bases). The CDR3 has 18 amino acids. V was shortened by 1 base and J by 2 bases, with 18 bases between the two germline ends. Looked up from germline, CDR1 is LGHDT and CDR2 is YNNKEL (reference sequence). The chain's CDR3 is CASSQGGRLRLGNQPQHF. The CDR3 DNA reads TGTGCCAGCAGCCAAGGGGGGCGTCTCAGGCTTGGCAATCAGCCCCAGCATTTT.

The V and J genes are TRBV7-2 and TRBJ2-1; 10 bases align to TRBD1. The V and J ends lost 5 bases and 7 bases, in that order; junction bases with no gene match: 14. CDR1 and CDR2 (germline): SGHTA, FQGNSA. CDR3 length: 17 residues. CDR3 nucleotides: TGTGCCAGCAGCCACACGGGACAGGGGCAAGTTTTAAATGAGCAGTTCTTC. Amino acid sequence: CASSHTGQGQVLNEQFF.

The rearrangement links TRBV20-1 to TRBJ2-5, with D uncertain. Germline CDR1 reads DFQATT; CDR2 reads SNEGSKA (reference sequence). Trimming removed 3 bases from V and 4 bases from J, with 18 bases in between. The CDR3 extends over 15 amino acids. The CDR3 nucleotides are TGCAGTGCTAGTTCCCCTGAGGCCGTCGGAGAGACCCAGTACTTC. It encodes CSASSPEAVGETQYF.

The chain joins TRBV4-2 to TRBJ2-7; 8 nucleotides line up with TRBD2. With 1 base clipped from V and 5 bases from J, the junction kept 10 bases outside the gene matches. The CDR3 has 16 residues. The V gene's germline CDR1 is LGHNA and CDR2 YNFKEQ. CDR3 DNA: TGTGCCAGCAGCCAAGGCCCGGGACTAGATCTCCACGAGCAGTACTTC. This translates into CASSQGPGLDLHEQYF.

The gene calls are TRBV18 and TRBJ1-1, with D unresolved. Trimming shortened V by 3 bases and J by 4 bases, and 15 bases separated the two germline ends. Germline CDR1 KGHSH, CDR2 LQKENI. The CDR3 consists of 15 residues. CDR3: CASSPFAGYGTEAFF. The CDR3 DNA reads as TGTGCCAGCTCACCGTTTGCGGGGTATGGCACTGAAGCTTTCTTT. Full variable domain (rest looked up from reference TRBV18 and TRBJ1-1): NAGVMQNPRHLVRRRGQEARLRCSPMKGHSHVYWYRQLPEEGLKFMVYLQKENIIDESGMPKERFSAEFPKEGPSILRIQQVVRGDSAAYFCASSPFAGYGTEAFFGQGTRLTVV.

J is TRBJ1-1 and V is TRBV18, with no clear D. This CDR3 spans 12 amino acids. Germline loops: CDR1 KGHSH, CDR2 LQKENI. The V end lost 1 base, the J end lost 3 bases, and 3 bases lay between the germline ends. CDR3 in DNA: TGTGCCAGCTCACCACGGCACACTGAAGCTTTCTTT. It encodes CASSPRHTEAFF. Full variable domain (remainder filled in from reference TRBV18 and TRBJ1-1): NAGVMQNPRHLVRRRGQEARLRCSPMKGHSHVYWYRQLPEEGLKFMVYLQKENIIDESGMPKERFSAEFPKEGPSILRIQQVVRGDSAAYFCASSPRHTEAFFGQGTRLTVV.

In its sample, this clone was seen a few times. CDR3 in amino acids: CASSRSGGNEQFF. CDR3 DNA sequence: TGTGCCAGCAGTCGCTCCGGGGGCAATGAGCAGTTCTTC. J is TRBJ2-1 and V is TRBV2; perhaps TRBD2 as D (6 bases). The ends were cut back, 5 bases at V and 6 bases at J, with 11 bases in the middle. Germline-derived CDR1 and CDR2 are SNHLY and FYNNEI. The CDR3 has 13 residues.

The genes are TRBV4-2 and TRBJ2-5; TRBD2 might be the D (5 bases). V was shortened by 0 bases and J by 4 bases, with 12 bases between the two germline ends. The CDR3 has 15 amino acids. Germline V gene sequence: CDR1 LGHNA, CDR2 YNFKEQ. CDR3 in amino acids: CASSQDWERPETQYF. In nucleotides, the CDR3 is TGTGCCAGCAGCCAAGATTGGGAGCGGCCAGAGACCCAGTACTTC.

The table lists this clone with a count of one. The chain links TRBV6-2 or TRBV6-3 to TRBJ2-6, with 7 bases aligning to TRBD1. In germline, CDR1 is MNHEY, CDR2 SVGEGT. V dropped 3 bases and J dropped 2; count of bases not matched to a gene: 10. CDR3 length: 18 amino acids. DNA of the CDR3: TGTGCCAGCAGTTATTATTGGGCACAGGGGACTGGGGCCAACGTCCTGACTTTC. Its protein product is CASSYYWAQGTGANVLTF.

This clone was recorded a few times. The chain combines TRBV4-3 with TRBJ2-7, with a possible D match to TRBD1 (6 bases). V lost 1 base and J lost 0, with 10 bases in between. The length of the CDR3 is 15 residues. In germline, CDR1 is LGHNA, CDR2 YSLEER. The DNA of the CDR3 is TGCGCCAGCAGCCAAGGGACAGACCTCTCCTACGAGCAGTACTTC. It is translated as CASSQGTDLSYEQYF.

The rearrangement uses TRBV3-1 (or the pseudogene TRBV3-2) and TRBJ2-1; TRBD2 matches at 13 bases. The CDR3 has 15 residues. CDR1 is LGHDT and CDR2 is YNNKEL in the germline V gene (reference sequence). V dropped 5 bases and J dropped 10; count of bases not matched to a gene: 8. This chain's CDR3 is CASSKRTSGSEEQFF. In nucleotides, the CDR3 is TGTGCCAGCAGCAAACGGACTAGCGGGAGTGAGGAGCAGTTCTTC.

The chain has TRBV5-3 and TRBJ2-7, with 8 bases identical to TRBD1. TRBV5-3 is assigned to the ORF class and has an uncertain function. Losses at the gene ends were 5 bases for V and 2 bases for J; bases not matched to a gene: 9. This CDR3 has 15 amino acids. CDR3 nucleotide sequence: TGTGCCAGAAGGGAGGACAGGGAATACCCCTACGAGCAGTACTTC. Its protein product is CARREDREYPYEQYF.

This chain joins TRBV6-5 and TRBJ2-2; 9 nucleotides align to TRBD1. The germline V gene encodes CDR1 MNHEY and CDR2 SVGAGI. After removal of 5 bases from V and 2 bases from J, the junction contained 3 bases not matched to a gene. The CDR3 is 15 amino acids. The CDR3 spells CASSRTGANTGELFF. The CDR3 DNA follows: TGTGCCAGCAGTCGGACAGGGGCTAACACCGGGGAGCTGTTTTTT.

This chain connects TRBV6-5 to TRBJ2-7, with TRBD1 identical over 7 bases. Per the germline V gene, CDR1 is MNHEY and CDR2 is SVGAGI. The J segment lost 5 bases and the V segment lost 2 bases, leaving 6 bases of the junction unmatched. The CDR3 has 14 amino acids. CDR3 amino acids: CASSYGRGMNEQYF. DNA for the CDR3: TGTGCCAGCAGTTACGGCAGGGGGATGAACGAGCAGTACTTC.

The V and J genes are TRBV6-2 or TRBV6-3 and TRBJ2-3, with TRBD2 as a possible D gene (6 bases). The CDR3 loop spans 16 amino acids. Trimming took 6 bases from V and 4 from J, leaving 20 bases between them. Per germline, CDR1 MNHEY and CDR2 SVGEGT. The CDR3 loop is CASSPGGRRSPDTQYF. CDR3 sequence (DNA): TGTGCCAGCAGCCCTGGGGGGAGGAGGTCGCCAGATACGCAGTATTTT.

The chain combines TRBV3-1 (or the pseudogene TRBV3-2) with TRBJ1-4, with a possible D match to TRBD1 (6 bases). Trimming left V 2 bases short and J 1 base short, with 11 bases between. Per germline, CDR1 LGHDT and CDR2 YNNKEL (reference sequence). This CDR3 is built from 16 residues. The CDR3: CASSQRSQGTNEKLFF. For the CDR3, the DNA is TGTGCCAGCAGCCAAAGGTCACAGGGAACTAATGAAAAACTGTTTTTT.

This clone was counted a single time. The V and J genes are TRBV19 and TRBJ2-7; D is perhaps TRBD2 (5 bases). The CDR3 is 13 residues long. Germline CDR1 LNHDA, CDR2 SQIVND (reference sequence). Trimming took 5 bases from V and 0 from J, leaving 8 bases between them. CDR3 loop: CASSVGSSYEQYF. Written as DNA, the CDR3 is TGTGCCAGTAGTGTAGGGAGCTCCTACGAGCAGTACTTC.

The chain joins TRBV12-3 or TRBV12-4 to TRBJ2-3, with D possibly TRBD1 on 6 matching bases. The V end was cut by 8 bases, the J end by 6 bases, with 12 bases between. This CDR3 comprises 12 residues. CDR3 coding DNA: TGTGCCAGCGGGCCAGGGGCTGATACGCAGTATTTT. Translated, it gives CASGPGADTQYF.

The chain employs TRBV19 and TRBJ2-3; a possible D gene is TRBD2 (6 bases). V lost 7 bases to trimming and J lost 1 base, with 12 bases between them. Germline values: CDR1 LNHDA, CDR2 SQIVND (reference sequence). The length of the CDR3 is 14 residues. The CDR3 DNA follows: TGTGCCAGTAATTGGCGGAGGGGCACAGATACGCAGTATTTT. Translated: CASNWRRGTDTQYF.

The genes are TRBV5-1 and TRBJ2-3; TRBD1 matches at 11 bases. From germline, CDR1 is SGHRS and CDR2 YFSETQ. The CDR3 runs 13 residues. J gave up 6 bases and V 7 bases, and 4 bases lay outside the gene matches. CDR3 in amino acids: CASGTGGFDTQYF. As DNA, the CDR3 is TGCGCCAGCGGGACAGGGGGTTTTGATACGCAGTATTTT. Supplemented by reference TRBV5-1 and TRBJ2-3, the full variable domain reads KAGVTQTPRYLIKTRGQQVTLSCSPISGHRSVSWYQQTPGQGLQFLFEYFSETQRNKGNFPGRFSGRQFSNSRSEMNVSTLELGDSALYLCASGTGGFDTQYFGPGTRLTVL.

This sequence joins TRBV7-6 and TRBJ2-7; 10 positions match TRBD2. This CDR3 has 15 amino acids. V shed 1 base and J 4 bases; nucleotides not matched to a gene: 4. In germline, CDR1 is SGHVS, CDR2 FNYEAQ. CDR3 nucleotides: TGTGCCAGCAGCTTAGGGTCTAGCGGGAGTTACGAGCAGTACTTC. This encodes CASSLGSSGSYEQYF.

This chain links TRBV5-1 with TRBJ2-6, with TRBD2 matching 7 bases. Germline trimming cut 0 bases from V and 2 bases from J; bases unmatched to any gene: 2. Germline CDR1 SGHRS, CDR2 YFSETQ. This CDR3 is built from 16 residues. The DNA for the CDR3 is TGCGCCAGCAGCTTGGCGAGCGGGACTGGGGCCAACGTCCTGACTTTC. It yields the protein CASSLASGTGANVLTF.

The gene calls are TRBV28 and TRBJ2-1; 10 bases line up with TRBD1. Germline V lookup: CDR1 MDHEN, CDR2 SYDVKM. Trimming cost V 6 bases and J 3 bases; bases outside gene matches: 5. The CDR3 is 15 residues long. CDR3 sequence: CASSLRDRGYNEQFF. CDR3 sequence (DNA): TGTGCCAGCAGCCTCCGGGACAGGGGCTACAATGAGCAGTTCTTC.

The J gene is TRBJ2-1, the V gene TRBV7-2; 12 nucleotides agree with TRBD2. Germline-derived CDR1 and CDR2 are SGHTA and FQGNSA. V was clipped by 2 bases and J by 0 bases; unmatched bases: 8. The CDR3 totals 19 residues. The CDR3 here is CASSLLGLAGFSSYNEQFF. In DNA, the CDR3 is TGTGCCAGCAGCTTATTGGGACTAGCGGGTTTCAGCTCCTACAATGAGCAGTTCTTC. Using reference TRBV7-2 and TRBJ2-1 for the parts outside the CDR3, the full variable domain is GAGVSQSPSNKVTEKGKDVELRCDPISGHTALYWYRQSLGQGLEFLIYFQGNSAPDKSGLPSDRFSAERTGGSVSTLTIQRTQQEDSAVYLCASSLLGLAGFSSYNEQFFGPGTRLTVL.